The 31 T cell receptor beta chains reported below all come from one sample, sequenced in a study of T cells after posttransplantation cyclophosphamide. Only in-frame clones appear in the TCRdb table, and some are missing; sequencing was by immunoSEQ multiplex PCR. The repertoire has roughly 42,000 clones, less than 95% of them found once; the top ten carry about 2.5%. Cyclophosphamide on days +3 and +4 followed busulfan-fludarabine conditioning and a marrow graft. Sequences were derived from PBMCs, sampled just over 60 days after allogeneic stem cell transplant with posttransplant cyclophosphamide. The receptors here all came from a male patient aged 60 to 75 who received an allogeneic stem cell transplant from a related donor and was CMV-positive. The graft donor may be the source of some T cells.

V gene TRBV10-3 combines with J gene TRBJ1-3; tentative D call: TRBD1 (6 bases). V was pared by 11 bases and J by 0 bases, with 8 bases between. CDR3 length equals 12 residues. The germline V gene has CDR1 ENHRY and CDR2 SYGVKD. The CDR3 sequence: CAADSSGNTIYF. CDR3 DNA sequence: TGTGCCGCGGACAGCTCTGGAAACACCATATATTTT.

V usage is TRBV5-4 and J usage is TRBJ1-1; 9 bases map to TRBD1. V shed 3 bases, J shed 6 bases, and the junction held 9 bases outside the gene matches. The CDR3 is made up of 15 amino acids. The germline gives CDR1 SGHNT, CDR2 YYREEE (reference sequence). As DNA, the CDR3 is TGTGCCAGCAGCTCTACTCCGGGACAGGGCCCTGAAGCTTTCTTT. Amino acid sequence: CASSSTPGQGPEAFF.

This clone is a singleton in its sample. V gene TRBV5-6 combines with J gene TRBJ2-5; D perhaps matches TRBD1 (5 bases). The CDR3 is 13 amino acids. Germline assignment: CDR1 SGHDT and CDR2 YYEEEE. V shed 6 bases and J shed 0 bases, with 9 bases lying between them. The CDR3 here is CASKDSYQETQYF. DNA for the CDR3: TGTGCCAGCAAAGACAGTTACCAAGAGACCCAGTACTTC.

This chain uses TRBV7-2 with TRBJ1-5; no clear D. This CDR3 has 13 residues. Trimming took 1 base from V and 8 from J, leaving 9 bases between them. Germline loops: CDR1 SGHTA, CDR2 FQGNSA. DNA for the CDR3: TGTGCCAGCAGCTTAGTGAGGCACGAGCCCCAGCATTTT. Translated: CASSLVRHEPQHF.

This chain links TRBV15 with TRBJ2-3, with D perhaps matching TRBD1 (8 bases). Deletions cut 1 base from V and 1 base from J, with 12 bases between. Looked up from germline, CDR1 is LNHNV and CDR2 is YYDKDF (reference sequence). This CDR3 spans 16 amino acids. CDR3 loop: CATSRAQGGGTDTQYF. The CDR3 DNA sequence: TGTGCCACCAGCAGAGCACAGGGGGGGGGCACAGATACGCAGTATTTT.

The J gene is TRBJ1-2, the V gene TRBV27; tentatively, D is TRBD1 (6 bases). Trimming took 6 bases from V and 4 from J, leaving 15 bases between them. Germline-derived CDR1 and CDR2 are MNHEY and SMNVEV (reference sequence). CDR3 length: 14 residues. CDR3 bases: TGTGCCAGCAGACAAGCACAGGGCCCCTATGGCTACACCTTC. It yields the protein CASRQAQGPYGYTF.

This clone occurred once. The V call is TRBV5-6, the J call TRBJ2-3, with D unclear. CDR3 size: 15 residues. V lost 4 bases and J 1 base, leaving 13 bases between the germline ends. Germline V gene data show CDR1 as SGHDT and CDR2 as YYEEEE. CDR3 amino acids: CASSQNALRTDTQYF. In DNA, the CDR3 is TGTGCCAGCAGCCAGAATGCTTTGCGCACAGATACGCAGTATTTT.

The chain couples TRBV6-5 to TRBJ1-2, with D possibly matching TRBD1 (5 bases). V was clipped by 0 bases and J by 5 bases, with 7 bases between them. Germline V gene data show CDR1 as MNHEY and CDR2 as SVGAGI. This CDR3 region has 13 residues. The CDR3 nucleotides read TGTGCCAGCAGTTACTCCGGGGGGTATGGCTACACCTTC. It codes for CASSYSGGYGYTF.

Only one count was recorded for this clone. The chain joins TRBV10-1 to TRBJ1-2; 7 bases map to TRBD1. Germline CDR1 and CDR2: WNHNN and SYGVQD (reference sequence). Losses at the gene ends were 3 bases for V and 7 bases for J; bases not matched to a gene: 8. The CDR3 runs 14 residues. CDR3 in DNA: TGCGCCAGCAGTGACGACAGGGAGTTGAGTGGCTACACCTTC. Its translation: CASSDDRELSGYTF.

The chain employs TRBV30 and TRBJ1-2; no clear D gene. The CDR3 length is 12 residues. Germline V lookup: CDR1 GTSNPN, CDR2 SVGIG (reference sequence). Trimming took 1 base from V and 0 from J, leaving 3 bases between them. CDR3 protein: CAWSGANYGYTF. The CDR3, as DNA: TGTGCCTGGAGTGGAGCTAACTATGGCTACACCTTC.

The CDR3 DNA is TGTGCCAGCAGTGGGGTTGTGGGGCTTTACAAAAACATTCAGTACTTC. Residues: CASSGVVGLYKNIQYF. The rearrangement uses TRBV6-1 and TRBJ2-4; TRBD1 is a possible D gene (5 bases). The CDR3 length is 16 residues. V was clipped by 4 bases and J by 3 bases, with 16 bases between them. Germline V lookup: CDR1 MNHNS, CDR2 SASEGT.

CDR3 protein: CSVGLAGGENTGELFF. Here the CDR3 DNA reads TGCAGCGTGGGGCTAGCGGGGGGAGAAAACACCGGGGAGCTGTTTTTT. The genes are TRBV29-1 and TRBJ2-2, with TRBD2 matching 11 bases. Germline CDR1 reads SQVTM; CDR2 reads ANQGSEA. The CDR3 covers 16 residues. Trimming removed 6 bases from V and 2 bases from J; junction bases left unmatched: 8.

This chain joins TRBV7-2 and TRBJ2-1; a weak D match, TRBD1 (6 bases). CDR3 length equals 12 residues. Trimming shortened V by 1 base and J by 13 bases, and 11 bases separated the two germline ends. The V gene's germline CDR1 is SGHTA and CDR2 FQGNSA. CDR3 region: CASSLDREEQFF. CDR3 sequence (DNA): TGTGCCAGCAGCTTAGACAGGGAAGAACAGTTCTTC.

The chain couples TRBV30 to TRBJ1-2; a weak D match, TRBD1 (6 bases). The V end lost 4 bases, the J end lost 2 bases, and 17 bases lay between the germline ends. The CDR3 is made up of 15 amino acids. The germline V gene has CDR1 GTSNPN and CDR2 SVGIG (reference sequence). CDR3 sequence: CAWIQPSRGNYGYTF. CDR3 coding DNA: TGTGCCTGGATCCAACCCAGCAGGGGCAACTATGGCTACACCTTC.

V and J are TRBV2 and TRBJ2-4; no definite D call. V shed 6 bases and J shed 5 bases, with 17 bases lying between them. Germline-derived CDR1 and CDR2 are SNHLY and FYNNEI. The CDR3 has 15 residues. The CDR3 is CASSVGGYPQNIQYF. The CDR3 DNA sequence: TGTGCCAGCAGCGTCGGCGGCTATCCCCAAAACATTCAGTACTTC.

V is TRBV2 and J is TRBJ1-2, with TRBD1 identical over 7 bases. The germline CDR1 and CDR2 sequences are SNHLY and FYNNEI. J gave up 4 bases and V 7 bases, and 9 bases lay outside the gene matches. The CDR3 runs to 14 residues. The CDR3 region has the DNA TGTGCCAGCACTTTCGACAGGGCGGTCTATGGCTACACCTTC. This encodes CASTFDRAVYGYTF.

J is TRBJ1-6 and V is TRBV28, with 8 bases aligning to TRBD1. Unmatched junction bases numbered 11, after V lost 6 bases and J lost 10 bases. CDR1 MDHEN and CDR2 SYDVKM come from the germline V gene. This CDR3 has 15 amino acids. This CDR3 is CASSTNRGYRSPLHF. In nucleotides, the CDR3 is TGTGCCAGCAGCACTAACAGGGGGTACAGGTCACCCCTCCACTTT.

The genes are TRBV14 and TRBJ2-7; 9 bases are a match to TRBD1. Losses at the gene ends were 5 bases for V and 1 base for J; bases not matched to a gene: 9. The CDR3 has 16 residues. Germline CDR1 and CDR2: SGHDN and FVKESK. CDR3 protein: CASSSPGTGKSYEQYF. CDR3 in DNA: TGTGCCAGCAGCTCTCCCGGGACAGGGAAATCCTACGAGCAGTACTTC.

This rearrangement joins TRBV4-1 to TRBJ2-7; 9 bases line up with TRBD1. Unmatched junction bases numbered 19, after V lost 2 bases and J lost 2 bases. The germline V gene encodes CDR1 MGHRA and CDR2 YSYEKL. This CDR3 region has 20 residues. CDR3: CASSQPFRDRASVFTYEQYV. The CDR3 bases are TGCGCCAGCAGCCAACCATTCCGGGACAGGGCATCAGTATTCACCTACGAGCAGTACGTC.

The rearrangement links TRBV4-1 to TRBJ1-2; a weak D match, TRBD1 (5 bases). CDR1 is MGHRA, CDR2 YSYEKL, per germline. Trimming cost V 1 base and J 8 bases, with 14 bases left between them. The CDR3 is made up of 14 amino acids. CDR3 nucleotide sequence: TGCGCCAGCAGCCAAGCGCAGGGAAGAGAGGGCTACACCTTC. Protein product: CASSQAQGREGYTF.

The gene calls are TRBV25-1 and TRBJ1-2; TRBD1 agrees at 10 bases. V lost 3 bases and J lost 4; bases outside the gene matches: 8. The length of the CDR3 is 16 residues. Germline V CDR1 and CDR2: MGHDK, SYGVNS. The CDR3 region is CASSDTRTGGIYGYTF. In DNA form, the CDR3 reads TGTGCCAGCAGTGACACTAGGACAGGGGGGATCTATGGCTACACCTTC.

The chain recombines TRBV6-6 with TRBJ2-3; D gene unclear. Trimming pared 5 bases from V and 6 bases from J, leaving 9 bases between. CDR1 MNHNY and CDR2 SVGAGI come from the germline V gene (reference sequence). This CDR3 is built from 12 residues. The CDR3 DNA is TGTGCCAGCAGTCCAGAGGTGGATACGCAGTATTTT. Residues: CASSPEVDTQYF.

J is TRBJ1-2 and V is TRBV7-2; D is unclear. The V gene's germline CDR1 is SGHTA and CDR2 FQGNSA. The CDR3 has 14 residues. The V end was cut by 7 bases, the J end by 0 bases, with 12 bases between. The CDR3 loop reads CASTNRDPNYGYTF. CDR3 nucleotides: TGTGCCAGCACCAACAGAGATCCTAACTATGGCTACACCTTC.

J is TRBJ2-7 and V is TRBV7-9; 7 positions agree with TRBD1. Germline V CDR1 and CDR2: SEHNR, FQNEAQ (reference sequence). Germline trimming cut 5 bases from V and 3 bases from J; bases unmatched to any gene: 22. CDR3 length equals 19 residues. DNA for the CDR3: TGTGCCAGCAGCGCACCGACAGGGACCCAAAGAAGTCCCCACTACGAGCAGTACTTC. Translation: CASSAPTGTQRSPHYEQYF. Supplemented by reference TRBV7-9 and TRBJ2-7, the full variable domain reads DTGVSQNPRHKITKRGQNVTFRCDPISEHNRLYWYRQTLGQGPEFLTYFQNEAQLEKSRLLSDRFSAERPKGSFSTLEIQRTEQGDSAMYLCASSAPTGTQRSPHYEQYFGPGTRLTVT.

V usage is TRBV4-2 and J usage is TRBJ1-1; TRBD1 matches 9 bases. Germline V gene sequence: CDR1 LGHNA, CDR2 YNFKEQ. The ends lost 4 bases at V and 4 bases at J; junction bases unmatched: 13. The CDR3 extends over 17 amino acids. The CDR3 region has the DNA TGTGCCAGCAGCCGTACGGGACAGGGTTTTGGGATCACTGAAGCTTTCTTT. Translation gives CASSRTGQGFGITEAFF.

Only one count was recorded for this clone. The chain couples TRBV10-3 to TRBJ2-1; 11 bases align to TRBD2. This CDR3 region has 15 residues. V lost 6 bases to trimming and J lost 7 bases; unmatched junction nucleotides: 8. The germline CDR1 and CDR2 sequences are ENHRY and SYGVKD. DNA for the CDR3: TGTGCCATCAGGAGTAGCGGGGGGGCCGAAAATGAGCAGTTCTTC. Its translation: CAIRSSGGAENEQFF.

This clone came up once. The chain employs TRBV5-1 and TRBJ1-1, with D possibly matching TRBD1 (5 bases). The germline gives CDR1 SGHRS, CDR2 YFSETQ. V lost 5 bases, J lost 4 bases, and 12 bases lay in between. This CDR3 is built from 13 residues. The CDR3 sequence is CASSGGVATEAFF. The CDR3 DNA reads TGCGCCAGCAGTGGAGGGGTGGCCACTGAAGCTTTCTTT.

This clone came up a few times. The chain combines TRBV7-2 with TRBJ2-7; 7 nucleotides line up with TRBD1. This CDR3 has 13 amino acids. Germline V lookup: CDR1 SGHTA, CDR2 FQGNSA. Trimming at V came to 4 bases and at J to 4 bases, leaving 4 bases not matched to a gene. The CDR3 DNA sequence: TGTGCCAGCAGCTCGGACAGGCAATACGAGCAGTACGTC. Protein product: CASSSDRQYEQYV.

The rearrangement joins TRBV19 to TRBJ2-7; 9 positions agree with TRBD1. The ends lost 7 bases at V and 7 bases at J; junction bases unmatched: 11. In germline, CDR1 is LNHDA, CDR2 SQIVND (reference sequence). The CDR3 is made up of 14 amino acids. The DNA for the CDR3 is TGTGCCAGTAAAACCGGGACAGGGATGGGAGAGCAGTACTTC. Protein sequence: CASKTGTGMGEQYF.

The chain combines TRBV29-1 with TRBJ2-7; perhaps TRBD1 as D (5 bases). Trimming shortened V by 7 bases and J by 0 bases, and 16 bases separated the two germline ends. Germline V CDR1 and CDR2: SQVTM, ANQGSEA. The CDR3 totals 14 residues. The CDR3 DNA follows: TGCAGCGCTATTAGGGGCACGAACTCCTACGAGCAGTACTTC. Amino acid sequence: CSAIRGTNSYEQYF.

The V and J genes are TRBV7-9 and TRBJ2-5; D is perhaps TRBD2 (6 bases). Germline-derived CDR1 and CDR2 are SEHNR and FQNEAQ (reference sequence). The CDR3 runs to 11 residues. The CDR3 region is CAGGPEETQYF. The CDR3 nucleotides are TGTGCGGGAGGACCGGAAGAGACCCAGTACTTC. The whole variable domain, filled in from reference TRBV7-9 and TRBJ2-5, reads DTGVSQNPRHKITKRGQNVTFRCDPISEHNRLYWYRQTLGQGPEFLTYFQNEAQLEKSRLLSDRFSAERPKGSFSTLEIQRTEQGDSAMYLCAGGPEETQYFGPGTRLLVL.